This TCR beta chain was recorded in a study of shared T cell receptors in the human thymus. Profiled with immunoSEQ multiplex PCR; TCRdb holds only in-frame clones, not every one. The repertoire holds just under 550,000 clones, with roughly 74% as singletons. The CDR3 runs 16 residues. Looked up from germline, CDR1 is MNHEY and CDR2 is SMNVEV (reference sequence). V shed 5 bases, J shed 0 bases, and the junction held 9 bases outside the gene matches. The sample was also linked to a second study, of human thymus T cells. That source reports: Thymus tissue was removed during corrective cardiac surgery. Thymic and blood repertoires seemed to favor certain V and J genes.

Material for sequencing was thymocytes. The clonotype was recovered from a boy in the first two years of life with a congenital heart defect. The V call is TRBV27, the J call TRBJ2-7; 8 bases map to TRBD2. The DNA of the CDR3 is TGTGCCAGCAGTCCGGAACTAGCGGCGAGCTCCTACGAGCAGTACTTC. It is translated as CASSPELAASSYEQYF.